This TCR beta chain was sequenced in a study of cytomegalovirus exposure and HLA in healthy donors. About the study: A previous analysis identified approximately 120 million unique TCR beta sequences derived from around 200 million T cells.

About this clone itself: The antigen is unknown.

Germline V CDR1 and CDR2: MNHNS, SASEGT. Trimming removed 2 bases at V and 5 bases at J, with 9 bases between. CDR3 size: 13 residues. Study-level findings and limits: It was confirmed in vitro that three of the CMV-associated chains were specific for CMV antigens.

Vbeta (60) and Jbeta (13) primers were used in the PCR. Data came from immunoSEQ multiplex PCR; TCRdb stores just in-frame clones and leaves some out. This sample yields around 150,000 clones, of which about two thirds are seen a single time; around 2.8% belongs to the top ten. This chain uses TRBV6-1 with TRBJ2-5; D gene unclear. The origin of this receptor is a woman in her twenties or thirties in good health and CMV-seronegative. Input material: PBMCs. Here the CDR3 reads CASSENFGETQYF. The CDR3 bases are TGTGCCAGCAGTGAAAACTTCGGGGAGACCCAGTACTTC.